This TCR beta chain was observed in a study of technical replicates of blood from a few donors. Some clones are missing from TCRdb's copy, which holds only in-frame ones; the method was immunoSEQ multiplex PCR. The repertoire holds just under 60,000 clones, with about nine tenths as singletons. The sequenced sample was PBMCs. The clonotype originates from a human donor in good health. Some clones in this sample may be carry-over from other donors' samples.

The CDR3 sequence: CSALYQETQYF. The CDR3 bases are TGCAGTGCTCTATACCAAGAGACCCAGTACTTC. This chain connects TRBV20-1 to TRBJ2-5; no clear D. The CDR3 totals 11 residues. V was cut by 5 bases and J by 0 bases, with 4 bases left in between. Per the germline V gene, CDR1 is DFQATT and CDR2 is SNEGSKA (reference sequence).